This is a list of T cell receptor beta chains from one sample in a study of HIV-infected patients and healthy controls. TCRdb used MiXCR to reprocess the 5' RACE reads, holding one entry per CDR3 protein. The sample carries 15,000 to 20,000 distinct CDR3 sequences, roughly 15% recorded once. Sequenced sample: CD8+ T cells from blood. The receptors derive from a human donor in good health. CDR3s include the opening cysteine and the closing phenylalanine or tryptophan. The order of the fields is D gene, clone size, J gene, V gene, CDR3 DNA, CDR3 protein. A D gene is named only where the DNA matches it firmly. Clone size appears in some rows only: once, few, many, or a class for an expanded clone.

D gene: -; clone size: many; J gene: TRBJ1-5; V gene: TRBV7-4; CDR3 DNA: TGTGCCAGCAGTTTGGCCCTGGGCAATCAGCCCCAGCATTTT; CDR3 protein: CASSLALGNQPQHF
D gene: -; clone size: many; J gene: TRBJ2-7; V gene: TRBV5-4; CDR3 DNA: TGTGCCAGCAGCTTGGGCGGGTACGAGCAGTACTTC; CDR3 protein: CASSLGGYEQYF
D gene: -; clone size: -; J gene: TRBJ2-1; V gene: TRBV18; CDR3 DNA: TGTGCCAGCTCACAGGCCCCGAATGAGCAGTTCTTC; CDR3 protein: CASSQAPNEQFF
D gene: -; clone size: many; J gene: TRBJ2-2; V gene: TRBV9; CDR3 DNA: TGTGCCAGCAGGAAGGGAAACGCGAACACCGGGGAGCTGTTTTTT; CDR3 protein: CASRKGNANTGELFF
D gene: -; clone size: few; J gene: TRBJ2-1; V gene: TRBV7-8; CDR3 DNA: TGTGCCAGCAGCTTAGCGCTGTACAGCCGCAATGAGCAGTTCTTC; CDR3 protein: CASSLALYSRNEQFF
D gene: -; clone size: few; J gene: TRBJ1-6; V gene: TRBV20-1; CDR3 DNA: TGCAGTGCTAAAGCGGCAGGGGCGAATTCACCCCTCCACTTT; CDR3 protein: CSAKAAGANSPLHF
D gene: -; clone size: -; J gene: TRBJ2-6; V gene: TRBV7-6; CDR3 DNA: TGTGCCAGCAGCGAATCGGGACTTCCAACCTCTGGGGCCAACGTCCTGACTTTC; CDR3 protein: CASSESGLPTSGANVLTF
D gene: -; clone size: many; J gene: TRBJ2-1; V gene: TRBV11-2; CDR3 DNA: TGTGCCAGCAGCCACCCACTCGCCGATTACAATGAGCAGTTCTTC; CDR3 protein: CASSHPLADYNEQFF
D gene: TRBD2; clone size: many; J gene: TRBJ2-1; V gene: TRBV6-4; CDR3 DNA: TGTGCCAGCAGTGAGCGGGGGGGCTCCTACAATGAGCAGTTCTTC; CDR3 protein: CASSERGGSYNEQFF
D gene: TRBD2; clone size: -; J gene: TRBJ2-1; V gene: TRBV4-3; CDR3 DNA: TGCGCCAGCAGCCAAGACCGCCAGGGACTAGCGGATCCTAATGAGCAGTTCTTC; CDR3 protein: CASSQDRQGLADPNEQFF
D gene: -; clone size: many; J gene: TRBJ2-2; V gene: TRBV28; CDR3 DNA: TGTGCCACCTGCGAGAATGTATGGACCGGGGAGCTGTTTTTT; CDR3 protein: CATCENVWTGELFF
D gene: -; clone size: few; J gene: TRBJ2-5; V gene: TRBV18; CDR3 DNA: TGTGCCAGCTCCCAAGGGAGCGCCCAAGAGACCCAGTACTTC; CDR3 protein: CASSQGSAQETQYF
D gene: TRBD2; clone size: -; J gene: TRBJ2-7; V gene: TRBV11-1; CDR3 DNA: TGTGCCAGCAGCCCCCGGGGGGGCGCAGCCTACGAGCAGTACTTC; CDR3 protein: CASSPRGGAAYEQYF
D gene: -; clone size: -; J gene: TRBJ2-3; V gene: TRBV29-1; CDR3 DNA: TGCAGCGTAGTCAGGGCTAGCAGGAATACGCAGTATTTT; CDR3 protein: CSVVRASRNTQYF
D gene: -; clone size: -; J gene: TRBJ1-1; V gene: TRBV12-3/TRBV12-4; CDR3 DNA: TGTGCCAGCAGAACAACGCCGGGTCCCCAACGGAACACTGAAGCTTTCTTT; CDR3 protein: CASRTTPGPQRNTEAFF
D gene: TRBD2; clone size: many; J gene: TRBJ2-3; V gene: TRBV28; CDR3 DNA: TGTGCCAGCAGTTTTAGCGGGTACACAGATACGCAGTATTTT; CDR3 protein: CASSFSGYTDTQYF
D gene: -; clone size: few; J gene: TRBJ2-7; V gene: TRBV30; CDR3 DNA: TGTGCCTGGAGTCTAGGGACGGGGACCTACGAGCAGTACTTC; CDR3 protein: CAWSLGTGTYEQYF
D gene: TRBD1; clone size: many; J gene: TRBJ2-7; V gene: TRBV6-6; CDR3 DNA: TGTGCCAGCAGTTCCGGGACAGTCTACGAGCAGTACTTC; CDR3 protein: CASSSGTVYEQYF
D gene: -; clone size: few; J gene: TRBJ2-1; V gene: TRBV12-5; CDR3 DNA: TGTGCTAGTGAAAGCTACAATGAGCAGTTCTTC; CDR3 protein: CASESYNEQFF
D gene: -; clone size: many; J gene: TRBJ1-1; V gene: TRBV30; CDR3 DNA: TGTGCCTCGACCGGACTGACAGCGGACACTGAAGCTTTCTTT; CDR3 protein: CASTGLTADTEAFF
D gene: -; clone size: many; J gene: TRBJ1-6; V gene: TRBV27; CDR3 DNA: TGTGCCAGCAGTCTCGGGGGCTCACCCCTCCACTTT; CDR3 protein: CASSLGGSPLHF
D gene: -; clone size: -; J gene: TRBJ2-3; V gene: TRBV7-9; CDR3 DNA: TGTGCCAGCAGCTCCCAGCATACGCAGTATTTT; CDR3 protein: CASSSQHTQYF
D gene: TRBD2; clone size: -; J gene: TRBJ2-1; V gene: TRBV4-3; CDR3 DNA: TGCGCCAGCAGCCAAGATGGCCTAGCGGGAGCGCACACCTACAATGAGCAGTTCTTC; CDR3 protein: CASSQDGLAGAHTYNEQFF
D gene: -; clone size: many; J gene: TRBJ1-1; V gene: TRBV2; CDR3 DNA: TGTGCCAGCGGGGCGACTGAGGGTGAGGCTTTCTTT; CDR3 protein: CASGATEGEAFF
D gene: -; clone size: once; J gene: TRBJ1-2; V gene: TRBV29-1; CDR3 DNA: TGCAGCGTTGAATTCCCCGGGTGGGGTGGCTACACCTTC; CDR3 protein: CSVEFPGWGGYTF
D gene: -; clone size: many; J gene: TRBJ1-2; V gene: TRBV7-3; CDR3 DNA: TGTGCCAGCAGCTCGGACGGCAACTATGGCTACACCTTC; CDR3 protein: CASSSDGNYGYTF
D gene: TRBD1; clone size: many; J gene: TRBJ2-1; V gene: TRBV15; CDR3 DNA: TGTGCCACCAGCAGAGGACAGGGGGCACTAGCAGATGAGCAGTTCTTC; CDR3 protein: CATSRGQGALADEQFF
D gene: TRBD1; clone size: few; J gene: TRBJ2-3; V gene: TRBV12-3/TRBV12-4; CDR3 DNA: TGTGCCAGCAGTACACCCTTCCGGGACAGAGCAGCCACAGATACGCAGTATTTT; CDR3 protein: CASSTPFRDRAATDTQYF
D gene: -; clone size: few; J gene: TRBJ1-2; V gene: TRBV12-3/TRBV12-4; CDR3 DNA: TGTGCCAGCAGTACGGACAGTTATGGCTACACCTTC; CDR3 protein: CASSTDSYGYTF
D gene: -; clone size: -; J gene: TRBJ1-5; V gene: TRBV25-1; CDR3 DNA: TGTGCCAGCAGAGCGAGCCAGGGTCAGCCCCAGCATTTT; CDR3 protein: CASRASQGQPQHF
D gene: -; clone size: many; J gene: TRBJ2-5; V gene: TRBV10-3; CDR3 DNA: TGTGCCATCAGTGAGTCTGAGGAGACCCAGTACTTC; CDR3 protein: CAISESEETQYF
D gene: -; clone size: many; J gene: TRBJ2-2; V gene: TRBV3-1; CDR3 DNA: TGTGCCAGCAGCCAAGATCCCCGGCCGGCCGGGGAGCTGTTTTTT; CDR3 protein: CASSQDPRPAGELFF
D gene: TRBD1; clone size: -; J gene: TRBJ2-7; V gene: TRBV5-4; CDR3 DNA: TGTGCCAGCAGCTGGGACAGCCTAAACGAGCAGTACTTC; CDR3 protein: CASSWDSLNEQYF
D gene: TRBD2; clone size: many; J gene: TRBJ2-7; V gene: TRBV9; CDR3 DNA: TGTGCCAGCAGCGAAACTAGCGGGAGCTACGAGCAGTACTTC; CDR3 protein: CASSETSGSYEQYF
D gene: -; clone size: many; J gene: TRBJ2-6; V gene: TRBV4-3; CDR3 DNA: TGCGCCAGCAGCCACATAACAGGGAACTCCGGGGCCAACGTCCTGACTTTC; CDR3 protein: CASSHITGNSGANVLTF
D gene: -; clone size: few; J gene: TRBJ2-5; V gene: TRBV14; CDR3 DNA: TGTGCCAGCAGCCAAATGGGCTCGTACCAAGAGACCCAGTACTTC; CDR3 protein: CASSQMGSYQETQYF
D gene: TRBD1; clone size: few; J gene: TRBJ2-7; V gene: TRBV29-1; CDR3 DNA: TGCAGCGTGGGGACAGGGACCTACGAGCAGTACTTC; CDR3 protein: CSVGTGTYEQYF
D gene: -; clone size: once; J gene: TRBJ2-2; V gene: TRBV6-6; CDR3 DNA: TGTGCCAGCAGATACCAGGACAGCCACACCGGGGAGCTGTTTTTT; CDR3 protein: CASRYQDSHTGELFF
D gene: -; clone size: -; J gene: TRBJ2-1; V gene: TRBV9; CDR3 DNA: TGTGCCAGCAGCAAGGACCCGGCCTACAATGAGCAGTTCTTC; CDR3 protein: CASSKDPAYNEQFF
D gene: -; clone size: -; J gene: TRBJ1-1; V gene: TRBV25-1; CDR3 DNA: TGTGCCAGCAGGAGCGGGACTGAAGCTTTCTTT; CDR3 protein: CASRSGTEAFF
D gene: -; clone size: few; J gene: TRBJ2-3; V gene: TRBV7-3; CDR3 DNA: TGTGCCAGCAGCTTAAACCCCACAGATACGCAGTATTTT; CDR3 protein: CASSLNPTDTQYF
D gene: -; clone size: -; J gene: TRBJ2-1; V gene: TRBV5-4; CDR3 DNA: TGTGCCAGCAGCTTGGCCGGGAGCCAAAATGAGCAGTTCTTC; CDR3 protein: CASSLAGSQNEQFF
D gene: -; clone size: -; J gene: TRBJ2-7; V gene: TRBV11-2; CDR3 DNA: TGTGCCAGCAGCCTAGAGGGAAAATTCTACGAGCAGTACTTC; CDR3 protein: CASSLEGKFYEQYF
D gene: TRBD1; clone size: medium-sized; J gene: TRBJ2-2; V gene: TRBV6-2/TRBV6-3; CDR3 DNA: TGTGCCAGCAGTACGGGACAGGGTGACACCGGGGAGCTGTTTTTT; CDR3 protein: CASSTGQGDTGELFF
D gene: TRBD1; clone size: many; J gene: TRBJ2-1; V gene: TRBV24-1; CDR3 DNA: TGTGCCACCAGTGATCAGGGGGCGCCCTACAATGAGCAGTTCTTC; CDR3 protein: CATSDQGAPYNEQFF